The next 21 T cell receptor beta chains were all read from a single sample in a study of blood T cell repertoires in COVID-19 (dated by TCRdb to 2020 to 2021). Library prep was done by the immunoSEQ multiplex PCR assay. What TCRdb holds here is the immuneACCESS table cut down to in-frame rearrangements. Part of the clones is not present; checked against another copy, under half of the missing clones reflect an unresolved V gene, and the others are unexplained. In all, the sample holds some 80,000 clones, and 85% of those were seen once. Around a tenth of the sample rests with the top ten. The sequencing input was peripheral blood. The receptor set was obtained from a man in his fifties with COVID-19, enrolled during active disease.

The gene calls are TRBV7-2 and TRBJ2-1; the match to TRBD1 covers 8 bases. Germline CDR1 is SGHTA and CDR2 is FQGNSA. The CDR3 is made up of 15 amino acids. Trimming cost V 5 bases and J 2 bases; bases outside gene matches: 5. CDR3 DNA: TGTGCCAGCAGCAAGGACAGGGACACCTACAATGAGCAGTTCTTC. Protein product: CASSKDRDTYNEQFF.

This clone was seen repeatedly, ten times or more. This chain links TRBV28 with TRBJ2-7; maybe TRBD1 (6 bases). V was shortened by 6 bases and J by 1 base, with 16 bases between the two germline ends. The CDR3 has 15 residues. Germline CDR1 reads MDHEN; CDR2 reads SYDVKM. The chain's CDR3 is CASSQDLQGSYEQYF. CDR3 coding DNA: TGTGCCAGCAGCCAGGATCTTCAGGGGTCCTACGAGCAGTACTTC.

CDR3 region: CASWWQGGYGYTF. In DNA form, the CDR3 reads TGTGCCAGCTGGTGGCAGGGGGGCTATGGCTACACCTTC. The chain links TRBV27 to TRBJ1-2; 7 bases fit TRBD1. The germline V gene encodes CDR1 MNHEY and CDR2 SMNVEV (reference sequence). The CDR3 sequence is 13 residues long. V lost 8 bases to trimming and J lost 4 bases; unmatched junction nucleotides: 7.

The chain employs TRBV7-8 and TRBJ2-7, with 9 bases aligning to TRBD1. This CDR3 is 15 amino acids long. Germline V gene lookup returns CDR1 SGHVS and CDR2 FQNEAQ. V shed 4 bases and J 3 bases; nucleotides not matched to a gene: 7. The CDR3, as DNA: TGTGCCAGCAGCTCTGGGGGACAGGGCATCTACGAGCAGTACTTC. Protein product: CASSSGGQGIYEQYF.

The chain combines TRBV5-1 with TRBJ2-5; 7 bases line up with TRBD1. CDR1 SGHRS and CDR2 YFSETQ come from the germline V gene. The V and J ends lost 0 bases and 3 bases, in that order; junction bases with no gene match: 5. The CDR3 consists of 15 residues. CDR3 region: CASSLAGTAKETQYF. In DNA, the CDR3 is TGCGCCAGCAGCTTGGCCGGGACAGCAAAAGAGACCCAGTACTTC.

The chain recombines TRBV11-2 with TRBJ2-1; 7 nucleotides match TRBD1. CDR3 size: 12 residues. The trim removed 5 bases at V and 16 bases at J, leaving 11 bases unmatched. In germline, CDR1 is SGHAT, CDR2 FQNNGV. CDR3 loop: CASSLSQGSRFF. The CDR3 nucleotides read TGTGCCAGCAGCCTATCACAGGGGTCGAGATTCTTC.

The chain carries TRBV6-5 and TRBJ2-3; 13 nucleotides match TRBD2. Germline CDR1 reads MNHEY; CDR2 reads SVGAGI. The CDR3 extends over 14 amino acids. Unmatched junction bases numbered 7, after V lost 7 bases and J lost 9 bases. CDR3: CASKLAGGGPTQYF. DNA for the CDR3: TGTGCCAGCAAACTAGCGGGAGGGGGACCGACGCAGTATTTT.

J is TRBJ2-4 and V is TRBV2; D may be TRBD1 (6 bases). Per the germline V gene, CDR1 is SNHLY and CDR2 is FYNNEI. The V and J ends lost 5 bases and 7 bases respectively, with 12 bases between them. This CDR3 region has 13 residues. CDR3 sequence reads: CASSQGQMNIQYF. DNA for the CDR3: TGTGCCAGCAGTCAGGGACAAATGAACATTCAGTACTTC.

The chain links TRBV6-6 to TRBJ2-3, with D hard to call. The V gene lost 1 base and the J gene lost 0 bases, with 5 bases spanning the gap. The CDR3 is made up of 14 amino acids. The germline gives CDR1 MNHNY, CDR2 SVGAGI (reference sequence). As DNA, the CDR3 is TGTGCCAGCAGTTACTTTCCGAGCACAGATACGCAGTATTTT. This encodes CASSYFPSTDTQYF.

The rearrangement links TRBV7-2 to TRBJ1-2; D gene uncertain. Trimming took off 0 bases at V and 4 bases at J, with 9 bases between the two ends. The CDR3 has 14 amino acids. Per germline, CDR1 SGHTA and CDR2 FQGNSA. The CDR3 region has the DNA TGTGCCAGCAGCTTAGCGCAGGCCCCCTATGGCTACACCTTC. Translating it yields CASSLAQAPYGYTF.

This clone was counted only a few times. The CDR3 DNA follows: TGTGCCAGCAGCGGTGTCCGGTATGGCTACACCTTC. Its translation is CASSGVRYGYTF. The chain couples TRBV7-2 to TRBJ1-2; D uncertain. From germline, CDR1 is SGHTA and CDR2 FQGNSA. V lost 5 bases and J lost 5, with 9 bases in between. The CDR3 has 12 amino acids.

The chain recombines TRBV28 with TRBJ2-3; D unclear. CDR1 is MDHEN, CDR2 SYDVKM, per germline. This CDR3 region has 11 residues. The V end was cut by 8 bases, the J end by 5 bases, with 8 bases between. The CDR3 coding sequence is TGTGCCAGCCAGGAACTAGATACGCAGTATTTT. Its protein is CASQELDTQYF.

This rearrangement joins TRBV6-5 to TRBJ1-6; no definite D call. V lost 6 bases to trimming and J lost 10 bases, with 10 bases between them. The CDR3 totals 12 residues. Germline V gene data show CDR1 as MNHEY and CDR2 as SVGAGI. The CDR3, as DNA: TGTGCCAGCAGCCTCGAGGGATCACCCCTCCACTTT. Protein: CASSLEGSPLHF.

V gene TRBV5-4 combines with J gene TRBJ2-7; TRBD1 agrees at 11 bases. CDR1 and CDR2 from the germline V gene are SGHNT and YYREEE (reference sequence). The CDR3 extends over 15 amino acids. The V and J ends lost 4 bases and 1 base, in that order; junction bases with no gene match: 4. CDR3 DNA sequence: TGTGCCAGCAGCCCCGGGACAGGGGGATCCTACGAGCAGTACTTC. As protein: CASSPGTGGSYEQYF.

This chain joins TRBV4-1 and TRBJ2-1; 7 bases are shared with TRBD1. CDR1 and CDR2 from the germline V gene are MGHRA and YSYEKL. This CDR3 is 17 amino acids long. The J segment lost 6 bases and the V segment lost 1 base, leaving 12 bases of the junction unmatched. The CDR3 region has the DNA TGCGCCAGCAGCCAAGGGCCCGCGACAGGGAACGGCAATGAGCAGTTCTTC. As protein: CASSQGPATGNGNEQFF.

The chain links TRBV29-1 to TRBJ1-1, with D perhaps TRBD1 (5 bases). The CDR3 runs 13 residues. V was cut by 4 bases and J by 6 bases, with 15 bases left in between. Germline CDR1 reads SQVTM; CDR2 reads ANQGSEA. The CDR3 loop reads CSVVGGELAEAFF. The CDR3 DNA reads TGCAGCGTTGTGGGAGGGGAATTGGCTGAAGCTTTCTTT.

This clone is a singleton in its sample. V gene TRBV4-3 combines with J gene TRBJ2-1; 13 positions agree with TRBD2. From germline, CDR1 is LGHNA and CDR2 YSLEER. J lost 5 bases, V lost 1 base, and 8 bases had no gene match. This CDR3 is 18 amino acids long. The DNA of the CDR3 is TGCGCCAGCAGCCAAGTTTGGACTAGCGGGAGAGGAAACAATGAGCAGTTCTTC. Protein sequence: CASSQVWTSGRGNNEQFF.

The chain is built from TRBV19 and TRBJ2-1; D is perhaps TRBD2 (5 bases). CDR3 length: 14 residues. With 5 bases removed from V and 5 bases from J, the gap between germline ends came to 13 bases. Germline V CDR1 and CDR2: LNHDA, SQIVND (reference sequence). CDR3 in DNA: TGTGCCAGTAGTCTCTCGGGGATAAACAATGAGCAGTTCTTC. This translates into CASSLSGINNEQFF.

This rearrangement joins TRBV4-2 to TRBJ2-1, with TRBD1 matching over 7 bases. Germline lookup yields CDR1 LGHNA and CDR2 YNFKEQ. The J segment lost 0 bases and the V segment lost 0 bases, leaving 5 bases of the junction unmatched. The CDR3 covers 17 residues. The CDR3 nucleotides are TGTGCCAGCAGCCAAGAGAGGGGGCTGTCCTCCTACAATGAGCAGTTCTTC. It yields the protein CASSQERGLSSYNEQFF.

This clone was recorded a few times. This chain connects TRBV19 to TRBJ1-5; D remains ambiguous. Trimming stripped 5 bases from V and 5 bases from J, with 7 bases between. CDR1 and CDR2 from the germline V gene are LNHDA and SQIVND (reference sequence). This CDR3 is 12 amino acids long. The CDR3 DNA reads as TGTGCCAGTAGTCTCCGGGATCAGCCCCAGCATTTT. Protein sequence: CASSLRDQPQHF.

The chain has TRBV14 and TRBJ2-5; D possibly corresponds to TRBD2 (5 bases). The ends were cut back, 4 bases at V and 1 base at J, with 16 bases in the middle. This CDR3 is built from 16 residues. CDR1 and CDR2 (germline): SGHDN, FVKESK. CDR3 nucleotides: TGTGCCAGCAGCCGAATCTCTAGCCTACCCCAAGAGACCCAGTACTTC. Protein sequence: CASSRISSLPQETQYF. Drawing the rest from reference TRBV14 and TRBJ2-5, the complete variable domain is EAGVTQFPSHSVIEKGQTVTLRCDPISGHDNLYWYRRVMGKEIKFLLHFVKESKQDESGMPNNRFLAERTGGTYSTLKVQPAELEDSGVYFCASSRISSLPQETQYFGPGTRLLVL.